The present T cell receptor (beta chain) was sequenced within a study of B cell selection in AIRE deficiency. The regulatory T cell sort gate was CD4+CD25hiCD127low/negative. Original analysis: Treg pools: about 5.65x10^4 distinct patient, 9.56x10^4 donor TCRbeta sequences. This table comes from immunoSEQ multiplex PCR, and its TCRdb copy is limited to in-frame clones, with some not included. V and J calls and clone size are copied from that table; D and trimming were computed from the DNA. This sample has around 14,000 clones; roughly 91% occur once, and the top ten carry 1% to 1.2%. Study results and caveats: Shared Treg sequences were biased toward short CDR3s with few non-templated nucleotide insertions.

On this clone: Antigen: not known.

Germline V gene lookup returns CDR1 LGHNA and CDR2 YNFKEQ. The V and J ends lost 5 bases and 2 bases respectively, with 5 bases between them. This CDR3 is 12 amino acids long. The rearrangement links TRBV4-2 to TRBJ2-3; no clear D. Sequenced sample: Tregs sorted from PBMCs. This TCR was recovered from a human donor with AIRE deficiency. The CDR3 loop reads CASSTLTDTQYF. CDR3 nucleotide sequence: TGTGCCAGCAGCACTCTCACAGATACGCAGTATTTT.